These T cell receptor beta chains were read from a single sample in a study of patients and donors after allogeneic stem cell transplantation. TCRdb re-called the RT-PCR reads with MiXCR, one entry per CDR3 protein. The sample records tens of thousands of distinct CDR3 sequences, about 5% being singletons. Sequencing was carried out using blood, either unsorted or a sorted T cell fraction (not recorded which). Receptors originate from a human donor who was either an allogeneic HSCT recipient or a stem cell or donor lymphocyte infusion donor (not recorded which). It is not recorded whose cells these are; they may come from a transplant donor. CDR3s include the opening cysteine and the closing phenylalanine or tryptophan. A D gene is named only where the DNA matches it firmly. Clone size is not always given. Where it is, it says once, few, many or a class for expanded clones.

TRBJ2-1 TRBV7-2 TRBD2 many CASSLTGLAGGSRF TGTGCCAGCAGCTTGACGGGACTAGCGGGGGGATCCCGCTTC
TRBJ2-1 TRBV12-3/TRBV12-4 - many CASSRRTINNEQFF TGTGCCAGCAGTCGACGGACTATCAACAATGAGCAGTTCTTC
TRBJ1-6 TRBV30 - many CAWRGLESPLHF TGTGCCTGGAGGGGGTTGGAATCACCCCTCCACTTT
TRBJ1-1 TRBV25-1 TRBD1 many CASSGGQGAGGTEAFF TGTGCCAGCAGTGGGGGGCAGGGGGCAGGAGGAACTGAAGCTTTCTTT
TRBJ2-3 TRBV2 TRBD2 - CASSTSGRSGTDTQYF TGTGCCAGCAGTACTAGCGGGAGAAGTGGTACAGATACGCAGTATTTT
TRBJ1-5 TRBV19 - many CASGGRPYQPQHF TGTGCCAGTGGGGGTCGGCCGTATCAGCCCCAGCATTTT
TRBJ2-7 TRBV2 - - CASSKRTVDEQYF TGTGCCAGCAGTAAGAGGACAGTCGACGAGCAGTACTTC
TRBJ1-5 TRBV4-1 - many CASSLAGTAQPQHF TGCGCCAGCAGCCTTGCAGGGACCGCACAGCCCCAGCATTTT
TRBJ2-3 TRBV28 TRBD2 many CASSPPGTSRDTQYF TGTGCCAGCAGTCCACCCGGGACTAGCAGAGATACGCAGTATTTT
TRBJ1-4 TRBV12-3/TRBV12-4 TRBD1 many CASSSETGGSEKLFF TGTGCCAGCAGTTCCGAGACAGGGGGAAGTGAAAAACTGTTTTTT